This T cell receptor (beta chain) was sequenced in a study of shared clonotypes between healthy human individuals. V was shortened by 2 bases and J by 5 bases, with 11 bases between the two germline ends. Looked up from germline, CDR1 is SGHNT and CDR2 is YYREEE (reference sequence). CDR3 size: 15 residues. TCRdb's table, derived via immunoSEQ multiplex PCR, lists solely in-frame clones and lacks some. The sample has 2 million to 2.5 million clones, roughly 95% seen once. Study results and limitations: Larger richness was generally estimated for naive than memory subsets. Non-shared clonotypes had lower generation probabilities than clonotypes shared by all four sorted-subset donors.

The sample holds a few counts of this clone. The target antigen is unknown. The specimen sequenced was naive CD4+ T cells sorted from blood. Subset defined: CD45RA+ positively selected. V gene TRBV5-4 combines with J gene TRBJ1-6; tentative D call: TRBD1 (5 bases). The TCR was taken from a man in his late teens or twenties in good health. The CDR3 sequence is CASSFQGRDNSPLHF. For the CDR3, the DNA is TGTGCCAGCAGCTTTCAGGGTAGGGATAATTCACCCCTCCACTTT.